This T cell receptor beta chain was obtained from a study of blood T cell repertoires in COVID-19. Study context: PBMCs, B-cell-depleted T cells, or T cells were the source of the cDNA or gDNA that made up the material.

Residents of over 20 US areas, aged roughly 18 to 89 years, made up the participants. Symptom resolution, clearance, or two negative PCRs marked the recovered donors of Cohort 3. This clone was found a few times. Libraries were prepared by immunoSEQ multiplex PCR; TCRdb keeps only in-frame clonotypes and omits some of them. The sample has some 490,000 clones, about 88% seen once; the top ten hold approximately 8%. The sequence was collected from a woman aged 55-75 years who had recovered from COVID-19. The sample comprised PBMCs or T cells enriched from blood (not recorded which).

Here the CDR3 reads CASGSAVGLIYEQYF. The CDR3 nucleotides are TGTGCTAGTGGTTCCGCAGTGGGACTAATCTACGAGCAGTACTTC. This chain links TRBV12-5 with TRBJ2-7; 7 bases fit TRBD2. V lost 4 bases and J lost 3; bases outside the gene matches: 9. This CDR3 region has 15 residues. CDR1 is LGHNT, CDR2 FRNRAP, per germline.